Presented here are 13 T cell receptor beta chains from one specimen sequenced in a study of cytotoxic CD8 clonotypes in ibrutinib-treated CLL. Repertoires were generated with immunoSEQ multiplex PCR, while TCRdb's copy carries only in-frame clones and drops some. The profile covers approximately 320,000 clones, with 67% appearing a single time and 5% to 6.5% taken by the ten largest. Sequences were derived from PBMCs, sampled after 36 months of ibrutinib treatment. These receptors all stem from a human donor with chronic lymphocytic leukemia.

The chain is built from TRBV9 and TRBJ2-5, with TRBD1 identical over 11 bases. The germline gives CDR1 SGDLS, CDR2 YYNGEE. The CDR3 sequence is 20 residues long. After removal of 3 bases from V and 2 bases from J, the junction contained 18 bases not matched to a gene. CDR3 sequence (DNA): TGTGCCAGCAGCGACAGTTTCGGACAGGGGGCGCACTTAGGACAAGAGACCCAGTACTTC. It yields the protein CASSDSFGQGAHLGQETQYF.

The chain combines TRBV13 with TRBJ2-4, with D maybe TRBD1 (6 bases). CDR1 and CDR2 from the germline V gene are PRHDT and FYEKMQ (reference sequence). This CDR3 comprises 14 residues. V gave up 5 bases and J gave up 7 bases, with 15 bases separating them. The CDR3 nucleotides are TGTGCCAGCAGCCAAACGAACAGGGCCAACATTCAGTACTTC. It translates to CASSQTNRANIQYF.

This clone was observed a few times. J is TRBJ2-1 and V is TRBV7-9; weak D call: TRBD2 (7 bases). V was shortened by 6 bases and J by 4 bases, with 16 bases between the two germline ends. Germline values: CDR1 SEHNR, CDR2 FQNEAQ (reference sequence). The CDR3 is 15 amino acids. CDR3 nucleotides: TGTGCCAGCAGTCCAAGGGGGAGGGTGTACAATGAGCAGTTCTTC. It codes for CASSPRGRVYNEQFF.

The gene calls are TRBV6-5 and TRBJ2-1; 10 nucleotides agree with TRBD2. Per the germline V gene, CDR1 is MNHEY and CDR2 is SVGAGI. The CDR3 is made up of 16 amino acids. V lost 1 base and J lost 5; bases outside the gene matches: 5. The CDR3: CASSYFGLAANNEQFF. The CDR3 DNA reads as TGTGCCAGCAGTTACTTCGGACTAGCGGCAAACAATGAGCAGTTCTTC.

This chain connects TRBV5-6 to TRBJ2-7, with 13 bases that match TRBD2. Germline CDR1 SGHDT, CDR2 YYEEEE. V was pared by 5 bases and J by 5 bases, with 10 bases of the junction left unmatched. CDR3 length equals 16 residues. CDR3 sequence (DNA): TGTGCCAGCAGGCGACTAGCGGGGGGCCCGGGCGACGAGCAGTACTTC. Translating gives CASRRLAGGPGDEQYF.

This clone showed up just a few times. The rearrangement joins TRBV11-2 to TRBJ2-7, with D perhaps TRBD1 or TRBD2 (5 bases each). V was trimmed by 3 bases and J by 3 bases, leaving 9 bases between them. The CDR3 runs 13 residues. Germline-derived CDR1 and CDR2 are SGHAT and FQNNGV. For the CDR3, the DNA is TGTGCCAGCAGCTTGGGACGGAGCTACGAGCAGTACTTC. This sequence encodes CASSLGRSYEQYF.

Written as DNA, the CDR3 is TGTGCCAGTAGCCCCTACATAGCGGGAGTTGCTTACAATGAGCAGTTCTTC. Translating it yields CASSPYIAGVAYNEQFF. The rearrangement uses TRBV19 and TRBJ2-1; 9 bases agree with TRBD2. The CDR3 spans 17 residues. J lost 4 bases, V lost 6 bases, and 13 bases had no gene match. The germline gives CDR1 LNHDA, CDR2 SQIVND (reference sequence).

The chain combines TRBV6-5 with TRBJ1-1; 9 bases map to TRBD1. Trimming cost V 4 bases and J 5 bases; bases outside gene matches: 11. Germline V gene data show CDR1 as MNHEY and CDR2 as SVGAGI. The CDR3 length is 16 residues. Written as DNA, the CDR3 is TGTGCCAGCAGTTTCGCCAGACAGGGGGGAGGGACTGAAGCTTTCTTT. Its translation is CASSFARQGGGTEAFF.

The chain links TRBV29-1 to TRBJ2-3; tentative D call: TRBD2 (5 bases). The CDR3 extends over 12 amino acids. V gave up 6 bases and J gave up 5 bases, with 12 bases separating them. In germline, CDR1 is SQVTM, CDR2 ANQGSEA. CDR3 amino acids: CSVEPEVDTQYF. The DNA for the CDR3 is TGCAGCGTGGAGCCGGAGGTAGATACGCAGTATTTT.

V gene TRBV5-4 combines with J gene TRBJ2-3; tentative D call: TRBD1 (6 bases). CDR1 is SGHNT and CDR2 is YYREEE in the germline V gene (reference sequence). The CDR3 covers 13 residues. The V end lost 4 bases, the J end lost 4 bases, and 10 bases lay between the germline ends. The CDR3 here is CASSGTGSDTQYF. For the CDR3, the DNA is TGTGCCAGCAGCGGAACAGGGTCAGATACGCAGTATTTT.

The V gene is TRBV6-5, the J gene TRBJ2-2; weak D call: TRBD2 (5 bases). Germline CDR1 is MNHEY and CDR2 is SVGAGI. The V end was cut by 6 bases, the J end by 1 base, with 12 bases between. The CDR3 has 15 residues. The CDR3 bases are TGTGCCAGCAGAAAGAATCGGGGGAACACCGGGGAGCTGTTTTTT. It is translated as CASRKNRGNTGELFF.

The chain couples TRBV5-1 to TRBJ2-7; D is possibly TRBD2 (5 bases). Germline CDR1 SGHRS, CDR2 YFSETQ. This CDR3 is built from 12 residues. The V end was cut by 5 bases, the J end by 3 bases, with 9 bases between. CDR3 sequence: CASRVEDYEQYF. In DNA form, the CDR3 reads TGCGCCAGCAGGGTGGAGGACTACGAGCAGTACTTC.

As DNA, the CDR3 is TGCGCCAGCAGCTTAAGTCCCCTTGTGAGGGAGCAGTTCTTC. It encodes CASSLSPLVREQFF. The chain has TRBV5-1 and TRBJ2-1; D remains ambiguous. V was shortened by 2 bases and J by 10 bases, with 16 bases between the two germline ends. The CDR3 is made up of 14 amino acids. Per the germline V gene, CDR1 is SGHRS and CDR2 is YFSETQ.